One sample yielded the 23 T cell receptor beta chains listed below, sequenced in a study of cytomegalovirus exposure and HLA in healthy donors. PCR primers comprised 60 Vbeta and 13 Jbeta primers. Repertoires were generated with immunoSEQ multiplex PCR, while TCRdb's copy carries only in-frame clones and drops some. This sample has some 110,000 clones; around 75% occur once, and the top ten carry around 2.1%. Sequencing was performed on PBMCs. The receptors derive from a man aged 30-40 years in good health and CMV-seronegative.

A remark on this clone: At one boundary the junction diverges from the germline segment, which might be a read error. The genes are TRBV7-9 and TRBJ1-4, with 8 nucleotides matching TRBD1. CDR1 and CDR2 from the germline V gene are SEHNR and FQNEAQ (reference sequence). This CDR3 has 16 amino acids. CDR3 protein: CASSGSGTGDNGKLFF. The CDR3 nucleotides read TGTGCCAGCAGCGGCTCCGGGACAGGAGATAATGGAAAACTGTTTTTT.

The V and J genes are TRBV18 and TRBJ2-7; D not certain. There are 12 residues in the CDR3. Germline assignment: CDR1 KGHSH and CDR2 LQKENI. V lost 3 bases and J 0 bases, leaving 3 bases between the germline ends. The CDR3 region is CASSPNSYEQYF. CDR3 DNA sequence: TGTGCCAGCTCACCCAACTCCTACGAGCAGTACTTC.

This clone has more than one count but fewer than ten. The rearrangement uses TRBV28 and TRBJ1-2; possibly TRBD1 for D (6 bases). The germline CDR1 and CDR2 sequences are MDHEN and SYDVKM. Trimming removed 6 bases from V and 4 bases from J, with 15 bases in between. The CDR3 runs 14 residues. The CDR3 reads CASRVRGGSYGYTF. The CDR3 DNA reads TGTGCCAGCAGGGTGAGGGGGGGAAGCTATGGCTACACCTTC.

The rearrangement links TRBV7-2 to TRBJ2-2; D perhaps matches TRBD2 (6 bases). The V end lost 3 bases, the J end lost 3 bases, and 11 bases lay between the germline ends. CDR1 is SGHTA and CDR2 is FQGNSA in the germline V gene. This CDR3 region has 15 residues. The CDR3 region is CASSFNGGHTGELFF. The DNA of the CDR3 is TGTGCCAGCAGCTTTAACGGGGGACACACCGGGGAGCTGTTTTTT.

The chain recombines TRBV6-5 with TRBJ1-2, with no clear D. The CDR3 runs 15 residues. The V end lost 2 bases, the J end lost 5 bases, and 15 bases lay between the germline ends. Per the germline V gene, CDR1 is MNHEY and CDR2 is SVGAGI. In DNA form, the CDR3 reads TGTGCCAGCAGTTACGGCTGGCCGATTGAATATGGCTACACCTTC. Translation gives CASSYGWPIEYGYTF.

The chain recombines TRBV6-4 with TRBJ2-7; TRBD1 agrees at 8 bases. V trimming: 0 bases; J trimming: 6 bases; junction bases outside the gene matches: 16. The CDR3 is made up of 18 amino acids. CDR1 and CDR2 from the germline V gene are MRHNA and SNTAGT. CDR3 bases: TGTGCCAGCAGTGACTCTTGGCAGGGGGCAATTTTTGATAGCGAGCAGTACTTC. Translated, it gives CASSDSWQGAIFDSEQYF.

The chain is built from TRBV2 and TRBJ2-5, with a weak D call TRBD1 (6 bases). Germline CDR1 is SNHLY and CDR2 is FYNNEI. The germline V and J ends were trimmed by 7 bases and 4 bases, with 13 bases remaining between them. This CDR3 region has 13 residues. The CDR3 region has the DNA TGTGCCAGCAAACGGGACATAGGAGAGACCCAGTACTTC. Protein sequence: CASKRDIGETQYF.

This sequence joins TRBV28 and TRBJ1-1, with TRBD1 identical over 7 bases. The CDR3 totals 15 residues. Looked up from germline, CDR1 is MDHEN and CDR2 is SYDVKM. The ends lost 1 base at V and 10 bases at J; junction bases unmatched: 12. CDR3 amino acids: CASSLLEGVGDRAFF. CDR3 DNA: TGTGCCAGCAGTTTATTAGAGGGGGTAGGGGACAGAGCTTTCTTT.

The rearrangement uses TRBV6-7 and TRBJ2-5, with 7 bases identical to TRBD1. TRBV6-7 is classed as an ORF, of uncertain function. CDR3 length: 16 residues. With 5 bases clipped from V and 3 bases from J, the junction kept 12 bases outside the gene matches. CDR3: CASSPGTANLKETQYF. CDR3 DNA sequence: TGTGCCAGCAGTCCAGGGACAGCAAATTTAAAAGAGACCCAGTACTTC.

V usage is TRBV18 and J usage is TRBJ2-1, with 7 bases identical to TRBD2. Germline values: CDR1 KGHSH, CDR2 LQKENI. There are 18 residues in the CDR3. J gave up 3 bases and V 0 bases, and 11 bases lay outside the gene matches. The CDR3 DNA reads as TGTGCCAGCTCACCACCGGTGGGGCTAGCGGTCCTCTACAATGAGCAGTTCTTC. It codes for CASSPPVGLAVLYNEQFF.

This chain connects TRBV19 to TRBJ2-7; D possibly corresponds to TRBD1 (6 bases). Germline CDR1 is LNHDA and CDR2 is SQIVND (reference sequence). The V end was cut by 5 bases, the J end by 6 bases, with 14 bases between. The CDR3 is made up of 13 amino acids. The CDR3 protein is CASSAQGSGEQYF. The CDR3 coding sequence is TGTGCCAGTAGTGCACAGGGATCCGGCGAGCAGTACTTC.

The chain uses TRBV6-6 and TRBJ2-3, with 8 bases identical to TRBD2. CDR3 size: 15 residues. Germline lookup yields CDR1 MNHNY and CDR2 SVGAGI (reference sequence). V lost 5 bases and J lost 2; bases outside the gene matches: 6. For the CDR3, the DNA is TGTGCCAGCAGTCCTGGGACTAGTTACACAGATACGCAGTATTTT. Amino acids: CASSPGTSYTDTQYF.

V usage is TRBV21-1 and J usage is TRBJ2-1; TRBD2 is the table's D call, not checked against the DNA. TRBV21-1 is listed as a pseudogene. The CDR3 is 17 amino acids. CDR3 nucleotides: TGTGCCAGCAGCAAAGGGGGGCTAGCGGTTTTCGGCAATGAGCAGTTCTTC. This translates into CASSKGGLAVFGNEQFF.

The gene calls are TRBV29-1 and TRBJ2-1; TRBD2 agrees at 9 bases. The CDR3 sequence is 16 residues long. Germline CDR1 reads SQVTM; CDR2 reads ANQGSEA. After removal of 0 bases from V and 7 bases from J, the junction contained 10 bases not matched to a gene. The CDR3 spells CSVEDIAGEIRNEQFF. For the CDR3, the DNA is TGCAGCGTTGAAGACATAGCGGGAGAAATTAGGAATGAGCAGTTCTTC.

This rearrangement joins TRBV4-2 to TRBJ2-7; 9 nucleotides line up with TRBD1. The junction had 13 bases not matched to a gene; V was cut back by 3 bases and J by 1 base. CDR3 size: 18 residues. Germline CDR1 and CDR2: LGHNA and YNFKEQ. The CDR3 bases are TGTGCCAGCAGCCATCAACTATTAACAGGGGGCGCTTCCTACGAGCAGTACTTC. The encoded protein is CASSHQLLTGGASYEQYF.

This clone came up a few times. The gene calls are TRBV7-2 and TRBJ2-7, with 15 bases matching TRBD2. The CDR3 runs to 19 residues. The junction had 11 bases not matched to a gene; V was cut back by 5 bases and J by 0 bases. CDR1 and CDR2 (germline): SGHTA, FQGNSA. The CDR3 loop is CASSLRGLAGGRFSYEQYF. As DNA, the CDR3 is TGTGCCAGCAGCCTCCGGGGACTAGCGGGGGGCCGGTTCTCCTACGAGCAGTACTTC.

The CDR3 is CASSATSGRKFF. As DNA, the CDR3 is TGTGCCAGCAGCGCTACTAGCGGGAGAAAGTTCTTC. The V and J genes are TRBV5-4 and TRBJ2-1, with 11 bases fitting TRBD2. Germline CDR1 reads SGHNT; CDR2 reads YYREEE (reference sequence). The V and J ends lost 4 bases and 14 bases, in that order; junction bases with no gene match: 5. The CDR3 length is 12 residues.

The table lists this clone with a few counts. The chain is built from TRBV7-9 and TRBJ1-2; D unresolved. The CDR3 sequence is 14 residues long. With 6 bases removed from V and 3 bases from J, the gap between germline ends came to 14 bases. The germline gives CDR1 SEHNR, CDR2 FQNEAQ (reference sequence). In DNA form, the CDR3 reads TGTGCCAGCAGTCCTAAAGAAAGCGACTATGGCTACACCTTC. It yields the protein CASSPKESDYGYTF.

This chain connects TRBV27 to TRBJ1-5; D remains unclear. The V gene lost 3 bases and the J gene lost 2 bases, with 11 bases spanning the gap. From germline, CDR1 is MNHEY and CDR2 SMNVEV (reference sequence). The CDR3 is made up of 15 amino acids. This CDR3 reads CASSLGGSGNQPQHF. The DNA of the CDR3 is TGTGCCAGCAGTTTGGGAGGGTCGGGCAATCAGCCCCAGCATTTT.

The rearrangement links TRBV27 to TRBJ2-7; 9 bases align to TRBD2. V gave up 6 bases and J gave up 2 bases; unmatched junction bases: 5. CDR3 length equals 14 residues. Germline lookup yields CDR1 MNHEY and CDR2 SMNVEV (reference sequence). CDR3 amino acids: CASSRLAGPYEQYF. The CDR3 DNA reads as TGTGCCAGCAGCCGGCTAGCGGGGCCCTACGAGCAGTACTTC.

This clone was seen once. The chain links TRBV18 to TRBJ2-1; possible D gene TRBD1, 5 bases. Trimming took 2 bases from V and 4 from J, leaving 12 bases between them. The CDR3 is 15 residues long. The V gene's germline CDR1 is KGHSH and CDR2 LQKENI. CDR3 DNA sequence: TGTGCCAGCTCACCATTCAGGGAATATTACAATGAGCAGTTCTTC. It yields the protein CASSPFREYYNEQFF.

The CDR3 protein is CASSLTGGTGNTIYF. CDR3 in DNA: TGTGCCAGCAGTTTAACAGGGGGCACTGGAAACACCATATATTTT. This chain joins TRBV27 and TRBJ1-3; TRBD1 agrees at 9 bases. Germline V gene lookup returns CDR1 MNHEY and CDR2 SMNVEV (reference sequence). The CDR3 contains 15 residues. V lost 2 bases and J lost 2; bases outside the gene matches: 1.

The chain combines TRBV25-1 with TRBJ1-6; 7 positions match TRBD1. The CDR3 totals 13 residues. Germline trimming cut 5 bases from V and 6 bases from J; bases unmatched to any gene: 1. Germline V gives CDR1 MGHDK, CDR2 SYGVNS. The CDR3 DNA follows: TGTGCCAGCAGTCGGGACAGTAATTCACCCCTCCACTTT. Translating gives CASSRDSNSPLHF.